The rows below give T cell receptor beta chains drawn from one sample of a study of cytomegalovirus exposure and HLA in healthy donors. Libraries were prepared by immunoSEQ multiplex PCR; TCRdb keeps only in-frame clonotypes and omits some of them. The repertoire holds about 130,000 clones, with 94% as singletons. Sequencing used PBMCs. The source of these receptors is a woman aged 18-29 years in good health and CMV-seronegative. CDR3s include the opening cysteine and the closing phenylalanine or tryptophan. Each record gives: V gene, D gene, J gene, clone size, CDR3 DNA, CDR3 protein. The D gene is left open where the match is weak. The listing skips clone size in some rows; elsewhere it reads once, few, many or a size class.

>TRBV7-2|-|TRBJ2-3|-
TGTGCCAGCAGCTTATTGGCCCGCACAGATACGCAGTATTTT
CASSLLARTDTQYF
>TRBV7-9|-|TRBJ2-1|-
TGTGCCAGCAGCTTAGGGGCCCAGCGAGGGTCCAATGAGCAGTTCTTC
CASSLGAQRGSNEQFF
>TRBV7-2|TRBD2|TRBJ2-1|-
TGTGCCAGCAGCTTGGCCGGGACTAGCGCAAACAATGAGCAGTTCTTC
CASSLAGTSANNEQFF
>TRBV30|-|TRBJ2-1|-
TGTGCCTGGACGGACTTCAGCTCCTACAATGAGCAGTTCTTC
CAWTDFSSYNEQFF
>TRBV7-6|TRBD1|TRBJ2-6|-
TGTGCCAGCAGCCCCGGGACAGGGGGCGCTGGGGCCAACGTCCTGACTTTC
CASSPGTGGAGANVLTF
>TRBV7-9|TRBD2|TRBJ2-1|-
TGTGCCAGCAGCTATAGCGGGAGGGCCCTTGAGCAGTTCTTC
CASSYSGRALEQFF
>TRBV19|TRBD1|TRBJ2-7|-
TGTGCCAGTAGTCGGACAGGAACCTACGAGCAGTACTTC
CASSRTGTYEQYF
>TRBV6-6|-|TRBJ2-2|-
TGTGCCAGCAGTTACTTGACAGGAACCGGGGAGCTGTTTTTT
CASSYLTGTGELFF
>TRBV9|TRBD2|TRBJ2-1|-
TGTGCCAGCAGCATGGGACTAGCGGGAGGCGGCGAGCAGTTCTTC
CASSMGLAGGGEQFF
>TRBV6-1|-|TRBJ1-1|-
TGTGCCAGCAGTGAAGCTCGGGGGAACACTGAAGCTTTCTTT
CASSEARGNTEAFF
>TRBV5-1|-|TRBJ1-2|-
TGCGCCAGCACCGCGGGGGGGAACTATGGCTACACCTTC
CASTAGGNYGYTF
>TRBV18|TRBD1|TRBJ1-4|-
TGTGCCAGCTCACGAGGACAGGGATTAAATGAAAAACTGTTTTTT
CASSRGQGLNEKLFF
>TRBV30|TRBD1|TRBJ2-2|-
TGTGCCTGGCGGACAGGGGTCCGCACCGGGGAGCTGTTTTTT
CAWRTGVRTGELFF
>TRBV7-9|-|TRBJ2-3|-
TGTGCCAGCAGCTTAGGCTTGTTGTATGTTGAGGATACGCAGTATTTT
CASSLGLLYVEDTQYF
>TRBV2|-|TRBJ2-1|-
TGTGCCAGCAGTGAAGCCCAATCGAATCGGAATGAGCAGTTCTTC
CASSEAQSNRNEQFF
>TRBV9|TRBD2|TRBJ2-1|-
TGTGCCAGCAGCGTAGGAGCGGGGGGGTTCTACAATGAGCAGTTCTTC
CASSVGAGGFYNEQFF
>TRBV6-5|TRBD1|TRBJ1-2|-
TGTGCCAGCAGACAGGGGCTCCATTATGGCTACACCTTC
CASRQGLHYGYTF
>TRBV30|TRBD1|TRBJ1-5|-
TGTGCCTGGAGGGGGACAGGGGGGGGACAGCCCCAGCATTTT
CAWRGTGGGQPQHF
>TRBV5-4|-|TRBJ2-3|-
TGTGCCAGCACCCGGGACTTTGATACGCAGTATTTT
CASTRDFDTQYF
>TRBV4-1|TRBD1|TRBJ1-4|-
TGCGCCAGCAGCCAAGCCCAGGGGGCAATCGAGGAAAAACTGTTTTTT
CASSQAQGAIEEKLFF
>TRBV9|-|TRBJ2-1|-
TGTGCCAGCAGCGTAGGGGCGACTAGTACCTACAATGAGCAGTTCTTC
CASSVGATSTYNEQFF
>TRBV4-1|-|TRBJ1-1|-
TGCGCCAGCAGCCAAGACACGGGACATCCTGAAGCTTTCTTT
CASSQDTGHPEAFF
>TRBV19|TRBD1|TRBJ1-4|-
TGTGCCAGTAGAGGGGACAGAACTCTTGAAAAACTGTTTTTT
CASRGDRTLEKLFF
>TRBV2|-|TRBJ1-1|few
TGTGCCAGCTACCCGGGAGGGGGCACTGAAGCTTTCTTT
CASYPGGGTEAFF
>TRBV5-1|-|TRBJ1-1|-
TGCGCCAGCAGCTTGAACAGGGCGGCTGAAGCTTTCTTT
CASSLNRAAEAFF
>TRBV2|-|TRBJ2-7|-
TGTGCCAGCAGTGCTACACGGGACATCGACAGCTACGAGCAGTACTTC
CASSATRDIDSYEQYF
>TRBV27|-|TRBJ1-5|-
TGTGCCAGCAGTTTATCATACACTAGCAATCAGCCCCAGCATTTT
CASSLSYTSNQPQHF
>TRBV5-1|-|TRBJ1-1|-
TGCGCCAGCAGCTTTTTAACAGGGAACACTGAAGCTTTCTTT
CASSFLTGNTEAFF
>TRBV7-8|TRBD1|TRBJ1-4|-
TGTGCCAGCAGCCCTAGGACAGGTGCTAATGAAAAACTGTTTTTT
CASSPRTGANEKLFF